This T cell receptor beta chain is drawn from a study of Graves' ophthalmopathy and Graves' hyperthyroidism. This clonotype was detected ten times or more. Stable hyperthyroidism was defined by absence of ophthalmopathy within 18 months of follow-up. Germline V gives CDR1 SGHDN, CDR2 FVKESK. The CDR3 runs to 13 residues. V was shortened by 5 bases and J by 8 bases, with 10 bases between the two germline ends. Investigators amplified TCR beta CDR3 regions from RNA transcripts. Following a first-round RT-PCR that used HTBI primers, a second-round multiplex PCR was carried out. MiXCR, applied by TCRdb to the multiplex PCR reads, yields one record per CDR3 protein. This sample carries roughly 380,000 distinct CDR3 sequences, approximately 15% of them seen once, and the ten largest clones take roughly 7%.

The clonotype originates from a woman aged 18-29 years with stable Graves' hyperthyroidism. V usage is TRBV14 and J usage is TRBJ1-6, with D unresolved. Sequenced material: peripheral blood. CDR3 bases: TGTGCCAGCAGCTCCGAGGTGTATTCACCCCTCCACTTT. Its translation is CASSSEVYSPLHF.